Given below is one T cell receptor beta chain in context. In the authors' workflow: Counts of nucleated cells, estimated from reference gene primer amplification, were obtained. Assay: immunoSEQ multiplex PCR; the TCRdb copy retains only in-frame clones and omits some. That table gives V, J and clone size, and the DNA gave D and trimming. The sample has under 300,000 clones, around 82% seen once. The data are from a study of blood T cell repertoires in COVID-19. In the study overall: COVID-19 samples from acute and convalescent phases originated in the United States, Italy and Spain. T cells, B-cell-depleted T cells, or PBMCs supplied cDNA or gDNA.

This CDR3 contains 14 residues. With 6 bases clipped from V and 10 bases from J, the junction kept 7 bases outside the gene matches. Germline V gene lookup returns CDR1 MNHEY and CDR2 SMNVEV (reference sequence). The chain carries TRBV27 and TRBJ1-6; 9 nucleotides align to TRBD1. Sequenced sample: peripheral blood. The receptor's source is a man of 80 years or more with acute or convalescent COVID-19. The CDR3 coding sequence is TGTGCCAGCAGCCCCGGGACAGGGAGGTCACCCCTCCACTTT. It translates to CASSPGTGRSPLHF.